The 14 T cell receptor beta chains below all came from one sample that was sequenced in a study of beta chain features in type 1 diabetes. Of the isolated RNA, all was reverse transcribed, and so the sequenced material was expressed TCRB transcripts. TCRdb's copy holds only in-frame clones and misses some; the assay was immunoSEQ multiplex PCR. Of hundreds of thousands of clones in the sample, around 16% were seen once. Sequenced input: naive CD4+ T cells from blood. The source of these receptors is a man between 18 and 29 years old in good health.

The V call is TRBV11-2, the J call TRBJ2-1; a possible D gene is TRBD2 (6 bases). Trimming removed 0 bases from V and 4 bases from J, with 13 bases in between. The germline gives CDR1 SGHAT, CDR2 FQNNGV. CDR3 size: 16 residues. The CDR3 nucleotides read TGTGCCAGCAGCTTAGATGGCCGACTAGGTTACAATGAGCAGTTCTTC. Translated: CASSLDGRLGYNEQFF.

In this sample, this clone turned up a few times. The chain links TRBV7-2 to TRBJ2-4; either TRBD1 or TRBD2 may fit D (5 bases each). V was clipped by 3 bases and J by 9 bases, with 15 bases between them. Germline CDR1 SGHTA, CDR2 FQGNSA. This CDR3 region has 14 residues. The CDR3 loop is CASSLGEGKGIQYF. Here the CDR3 DNA reads TGTGCCAGCAGCTTGGGTGAGGGGAAGGGCATTCAGTACTTC.

The CDR3 DNA follows: TGTGCCAGCAGCGTAGAGGTCGATAGCGGGAGGGCGAATGAGCAGTTCTTC. Translation gives CASSVEVDSGRANEQFF. The rearrangement links TRBV9 to TRBJ2-1; 11 nucleotides match TRBD2. Germline CDR1 SGDLS, CDR2 YYNGEE. V gave up 0 bases and J gave up 7 bases; unmatched junction bases: 9. The CDR3 runs 17 residues.

V and J are TRBV7-2 and TRBJ2-5, with TRBD2 as a possible D gene (5 bases). The CDR3 sequence is 16 residues long. The germline V and J ends were trimmed by 1 base and 2 bases, with 14 bases remaining between them. Looked up from germline, CDR1 is SGHTA and CDR2 is FQGNSA. The CDR3 nucleotides read TGTGCCAGCAGCTTAGGGTACCGCCGGGGACAAGAGACCCAGTACTTC. Encoded protein: CASSLGYRRGQETQYF. Full variable domain (missing parts from reference TRBV7-2 and TRBJ2-5): GAGVSQSPSNKVTEKGKDVELRCDPISGHTALYWYRQSLGQGLEFLIYFQGNSAPDKSGLPSDRFSAERTGGSVSTLTIQRTQQEDSAVYLCASSLGYRRGQETQYFGPGTRLLVL.

This clone has a handful of counts. This rearrangement joins TRBV25-1 to TRBJ2-3; D possibly corresponds to TRBD1 (6 bases). Between the trimmed V and J ends, which lost 3 bases and 3 bases, there was a span of 19 bases. CDR3 length equals 17 residues. Germline V gene data show CDR1 as MGHDK and CDR2 as SYGVNS. The CDR3 loop reads CASSEGAPFLSTDTQYF. CDR3 nucleotide sequence: TGTGCCAGCAGTGAGGGGGCGCCCTTCCTTTCGACAGATACGCAGTATTTT.

This clone has more than one count but fewer than ten. The chain joins TRBV5-1 to TRBJ1-1, with D possibly being TRBD1 (5 bases). Trimming took 0 bases from V and 10 from J, leaving 13 bases between them. The V gene's germline CDR1 is SGHRS and CDR2 YFSETQ. This CDR3 comprises 13 residues. CDR3: CASSLGSSTGAFF. DNA for the CDR3: TGCGCCAGCAGCTTGGGGTCGAGTACAGGAGCTTTCTTT.

In DNA, the CDR3 is TGTGCCAGCAGTTATTTTGGCGGGATGAACACTGAAGCTTTCTTT. Translation: CASSYFGGMNTEAFF. This rearrangement joins TRBV6-5 to TRBJ1-1; D is unclear. V lost 3 bases and J lost 0, with 11 bases in between. Germline lookup yields CDR1 MNHEY and CDR2 SVGAGI. The CDR3 has 15 amino acids.

The sample holds a few counts of this clone. The CDR3 here is CASSPQAGTVEAFF. The CDR3 nucleotides read TGTGCCAGCTCACCTCAAGCCGGGACAGTGGAAGCTTTCTTT. The chain has TRBV18 and TRBJ1-1; 7 bases are a match to TRBD1. The V gene's germline CDR1 is KGHSH and CDR2 LQKENI. With V trimmed by 3 bases and J by 8 bases, 9 bases remained unmatched. This CDR3 contains 14 residues.

This clone was picked up a small number of times. V is TRBV7-9 and J is TRBJ1-1; D unclear. Germline assignment: CDR1 SEHNR and CDR2 FQNEAQ (reference sequence). V was cut by 3 bases and J by 7 bases, with 12 bases left in between. This CDR3 is 13 amino acids long. The CDR3 DNA reads as TGTGCCAGCAGCTTTGCCAGGCGGATTGAAGCTTTCTTT. Its protein product is CASSFARRIEAFF.

This clone was counted only a few times. This chain joins TRBV2 and TRBJ1-5; possible D gene TRBD1, 6 bases. The CDR3 has 14 amino acids. The ends were cut back, 6 bases at V and 2 bases at J, with 11 bases in the middle. Germline CDR1 SNHLY, CDR2 FYNNEI. In nucleotides, the CDR3 is TGTGCCAGCAGACAGGGTGGGGGCAATCAGCCCCAGCATTTT. It specifies CASRQGGGNQPQHF. The full variable domain, rest sourced from reference TRBV2 and TRBJ1-5, is EPEVTQTPSHQVTQMGQEVILRCVPISNHLYFYWYRQILGQKVEFLVSFYNNEISEKSEIFDDQFSVERPDGSNFTLKIRSTKLEDSAMYFCASRQGGGNQPQHFGDGTRLSIL.

This clone was seen a handful of times. The V call is TRBV5-1, the J call TRBJ1-1; D may be TRBD1 (6 bases). The CDR3 contains 15 residues. Per germline, CDR1 SGHRS and CDR2 YFSETQ. With 5 bases removed from V and 1 base from J, the gap between germline ends came to 15 bases. CDR3 in DNA: TGCGCCAGCAGAATTACAGGGAGGTGGAACACTGAAGCTTTCTTT. It translates to CASRITGRWNTEAFF.

This clone was seen repeatedly, ten times or more. This chain links TRBV5-4 with TRBJ2-4, with TRBD1 as a possible D gene (6 bases). The CDR3 runs to 15 residues. Germline V lookup: CDR1 SGHNT, CDR2 YYREEE (reference sequence). Trimming took 0 bases from V and 2 from J, leaving 9 bases between them. CDR3 sequence: CASSLAGTTKNIQYF. The DNA of the CDR3 is TGTGCCAGCAGCTTGGCTGGGACAACCAAAAACATTCAGTACTTC. Looking up the rest from reference TRBV5-4 and TRBJ2-4 gives the full variable domain: ETGVTQSPTHLIKTRGQQVTLRCSSQSGHNTVSWYQQALGQGPQFIFQYYREEENGRGNFPPRFSGLQFPNYSSELNVNALELDDSALYLCASSLAGTTKNIQYFGAGTRLSVL.

The V call is TRBV20-1, the J call TRBJ1-2, with 7 bases fitting TRBD1. Unmatched junction bases numbered 4, after V lost 4 bases and J lost 8 bases. CDR1 and CDR2 (germline): DFQATT, SNEGSKA (reference sequence). The CDR3 spans 11 residues. CDR3 nucleotide sequence: TGCAGTGCTACAGGGGGAGGCGGCTACACCTTC. It yields the protein CSATGGGGYTF.

This clone was counted only a few times. The chain has TRBV15 and TRBJ2-1; D is possibly TRBD2 (6 bases). This CDR3 region has 18 residues. The V end was cut by 0 bases, the J end by 0 bases, with 15 bases between. In germline, CDR1 is LNHNV, CDR2 YYDKDF (reference sequence). CDR3 DNA sequence: TGTGCCACCAGCAGAGAGATTTTAGCGGAAAGCTCCTACAATGAGCAGTTCTTC. Protein product: CATSREILAESSYNEQFF.